This TCR beta chain stems from a study of blood T cell repertoires in COVID-19. Germline V gives CDR1 MDHEN, CDR2 SYDVKM. The length of the CDR3 is 16 residues. V was clipped by 2 bases and J by 2 bases; unmatched bases: 3. Measured with immunoSEQ multiplex PCR; TCRdb has only the in-frame clones, and not every one. The sample holds roughly 180,000 clones; about 83% are singletons and the top ten take around 9%. Categorization into cohorts depended on clinical history that participants reported. Material for sequencing was PBMCs or T cells enriched from blood (not recorded which). The receptor's source is a woman in her twenties or thirties who had recovered from COVID-19. V gene TRBV28 combines with J gene TRBJ1-1, with 12 bases identical to TRBD1. DNA of the CDR3: TGTGCCAGCAGTTTAGGGGACAGGGGGCTCAACACTGAAGCTTTCTTT. Residues: CASSLGDRGLNTEAFF. The full variable domain, completed using reference TRBV28 and TRBJ1-1, is DVKVTQSSRYLVKRTGEKVFLECVQDMDHENMFWYRQDPGLGLRLIYFSYDVKMKEKGDIPEGYSVSREKKERFSLILESASTNQTSMYLCASSLGDRGLNTEAFFGQGTRLTVV.